These 10 T cell receptor beta chains originate from one sample sequenced in a study of T-cell reconstitution after alpha-beta-depleted transplantation in children. Unique molecular identifiers were incorporated into the prepared TCRbeta library. TCRdb ran MiXCR on the PCR reads and lists one entry per CDR3 protein. The data contain 400,000 to 550,000 distinct CDR3 sequences, about 10% of them singletons. This sample comprised PBMCs, obtained before TCRalphabeta/CD19-depleted stem cell transplant. The receptors were gathered from a child younger than 10 with inherited bone marrow failure, due to receive a stem cell transplant.

V usage is TRBV27 and J usage is TRBJ2-2; D remains unclear. The CDR3 runs to 15 residues. Germline lookup yields CDR1 MNHEY and CDR2 SMNVEV (reference sequence). With 0 bases removed from V and 2 bases from J, the gap between germline ends came to 7 bases. The CDR3 nucleotides are TGTGCCAGCAGTTTATCCCCTCGAAACACCGGGGAGCTGTTTTTT. The encoded protein is CASSLSPRNTGELFF.

This clonotype was seen more than once but under ten times. The rearrangement joins TRBV6-5 to TRBJ2-7; D is tentatively TRBD1 or TRBD2 (7 bases each). The CDR3 runs 16 residues. The V end was cut by 2 bases, the J end by 3 bases, with 17 bases between. CDR1 is MNHEY, CDR2 SVGAGI, per germline. The CDR3 region has the DNA TGTGCCAGCAGTTACATGGGCAGCGGGACAGTCTACGAGCAGTACTTC. It encodes CASSYMGSGTVYEQYF.

The sample holds a few counts of this clonotype. The rearrangement links TRBV13 to TRBJ2-5, with 8 bases matching TRBD2. This CDR3 has 14 residues. Unmatched junction bases numbered 2, after V lost 3 bases and J lost 2 bases. The germline CDR1 and CDR2 sequences are PRHDT and FYEKMQ (reference sequence). CDR3 DNA sequence: TGTGCCAGCAGCTTCGGGAGGGAACAAGAGACCCAGTACTTC. Translated: CASSFGREQETQYF.

The sample holds many counts of this clonotype. CDR3: CAWSLPTEAFF. The CDR3 DNA sequence: TGTGCCTGGAGTCTCCCGACAGAAGCTTTCTTT. The J gene is TRBJ1-1, the V gene TRBV30; no clear D. Trimming cost V 2 bases and J 8 bases, with 9 bases left between them. The CDR3 spans 11 residues. CDR1 and CDR2 from the germline V gene are GTSNPN and SVGIG (reference sequence). The entire variable domain, with the rest obtained from reference TRBV30 and TRBJ1-1, is as follows: SQTIHQWPATLVQPVGSPLSLECTVEGTSNPNLYWYRQAAGRGLQLLFYSVGIGQISSEVPQNLSASRPQDRQFILSSKKLLLSDSGFYLCAWSLPTEAFFGQGTRLTVV.

This clonotype came up many times. The V gene is TRBV20-1, the J gene TRBJ2-2, with 9 nucleotides matching TRBD1. The germline gives CDR1 DFQATT, CDR2 SNEGSKA (reference sequence). Losses at the gene ends were 6 bases for V and 6 bases for J; bases not matched to a gene: 11. The CDR3 has 15 residues. DNA for the CDR3: TGCAGTGCCATCCCCGGGGACAGGGATCCCGGGGAGCTGTTTTTT. Protein sequence: CSAIPGDRDPGELFF.

The chain uses TRBV24-1 and TRBJ2-3; 10 bases fit TRBD2. This CDR3 has 16 residues. In germline, CDR1 is KGHDR, CDR2 SFDVKD. With 5 bases clipped from V and 3 bases from J, the junction kept 7 bases outside the gene matches. The CDR3 sequence: CATSGWASGRTDTQYF. Written as DNA, the CDR3 is TGTGCCACCAGTGGTTGGGCTAGCGGGAGAACAGATACGCAGTATTTT.

Note on this clonotype: A much bigger clone sits one base away, suggesting this may be a read error. V usage is TRBV28 and J usage is TRBJ2-2; D might be TRBD1 (6 bases). V was cut by 5 bases and J by 4 bases, with 17 bases left in between. The CDR3 has 16 amino acids. CDR1 and CDR2 (germline): MDHEN, SYDVKM. This chain's CDR3 is CASSIGQSTATGELFF. The CDR3, as DNA: TGTGCCAGCAGTATTGGACAGAGCACTGCCACCGGGGAGCTGTTTTTT.

V is TRBV5-1 and J is TRBJ2-1, with D possibly matching TRBD2 (6 bases). Trimming removed 4 bases from V and 5 bases from J, with 16 bases in between. This CDR3 has 15 amino acids. Germline CDR1 and CDR2: SGHRS and YFSETQ. CDR3 sequence (DNA): TGCGCCAGCAGCCCCCATTGGCGGGGAGACAATGAGCAGTTCTTC. Its protein is CASSPHWRGDNEQFF.

V and J are TRBV6-5 and TRBJ2-2, with D possibly TRBD1 on 5 matching bases. The V and J ends lost 1 base and 9 bases respectively, with 9 bases between them. The CDR3 has 13 residues. Germline V CDR1 and CDR2: MNHEY, SVGAGI. The CDR3 loop reads CASSYWGPRELFF. Here the CDR3 DNA reads TGTGCCAGCAGTTACTGGGGCCCGCGGGAGCTGTTTTTT.

This clonotype showed up just a few times. The chain carries TRBV20-1 and TRBJ2-7; no definite D call. CDR3 length: 15 residues. V lost 3 bases, J lost 1 base, and 16 bases lay in between. Looked up from germline, CDR1 is DFQATT and CDR2 is SNEGSKA (reference sequence). The CDR3 sequence is CSASLGSSRSYEQYF. The CDR3 coding sequence is TGCAGTGCTAGCTTAGGTAGTAGCCGATCCTACGAGCAGTACTTC.